These 17 T cell receptor beta chains were all obtained from the same sample, sequenced in a study of molecular identifiers for immune sequencing clone quantification. TCRdb passed the PCR reads through MiXCR, listing each CDR3 protein once. Among about 98,000 distinct CDR3 sequences listed, about 35% were seen once. Sequenced: naive CD8+ T cells from blood, with Jurkat cell RNA spiked in. Subset specified: FACS-sorted CD8+CD4-CCR7+CD45RA+ naive T cells. Receptor source: a human donor in good health. Some libraries in this study had Jurkat cell RNA spiked in.

The sample holds many counts of this clonotype. This chain joins TRBV28 and TRBJ2-3, with D uncertain. Trimming cost V 3 bases and J 1 base, with 14 bases left between them. Germline-derived CDR1 and CDR2 are MDHEN and SYDVKM. The length of the CDR3 is 16 residues. The CDR3, as DNA: TGTGCCAGCAGTTTTGGCGGCGCCCGCCGCACAGATACGCAGTATTTT. Amino acid sequence: CASSFGGARRTDTQYF.

This clonotype showed up many times. This sequence joins TRBV7-9 and TRBJ2-7, with D tentatively TRBD1 (6 bases). V dropped 5 bases and J dropped 6 bases, with 26 bases sitting between them. The CDR3 runs 17 residues. CDR1 SEHNR and CDR2 FQNEAQ come from the germline V gene (reference sequence). Here the CDR3 reads CASSAPRDNRDSGEQYF. The CDR3, as DNA: TGTGCCAGCAGCGCCCCCAGGGATAACAGGGATTCGGGCGAGCAGTACTTC.

This clonotype was observed a few times. The gene calls are TRBV9 and TRBJ1-2, with D unresolved. Germline V lookup: CDR1 SGDLS, CDR2 YYNGEE. The CDR3 has 14 amino acids. The germline V and J ends were trimmed by 0 bases and 3 bases, with 9 bases remaining between them. The DNA for the CDR3 is TGTGCCAGCAGCGTAGACGCAGTTGACTATGGCTACACCTTC. Its protein is CASSVDAVDYGYTF.

This clonotype was picked up a small number of times. The chain links TRBV6-2 or TRBV6-3 to TRBJ1-1, with D possibly TRBD1 on 5 matching bases. V was clipped by 4 bases and J by 1 base, with 7 bases between them. Germline loops: CDR1 MNHEY, CDR2 SVGEGT. The CDR3 contains 13 residues. The CDR3 DNA reads TGTGCCAGCAGTTGGGGGGAGAACACTGAAGCTTTCTTT. This sequence encodes CASSWGENTEAFF.

This clonotype was found a few times. The gene calls are TRBV2 and TRBJ2-7, with 7 nucleotides matching TRBD2. Germline values: CDR1 SNHLY, CDR2 FYNNEI. The junction had 10 bases not matched to a gene; V was cut back by 7 bases and J by 4 bases. The CDR3 totals 14 residues. The CDR3, as DNA: TGTGCCAGCAACCGCGGGAGTGGCCTTTACGAGCAGTACTTC. Translation: CASNRGSGLYEQYF.

The rearrangement links TRBV6-2 or TRBV6-3 to TRBJ2-5, with 8 bases matching TRBD1. Germline trimming cut 8 bases from V and 1 base from J; bases unmatched to any gene: 15. The CDR3 consists of 17 residues. Germline assignment: CDR1 MNHEY and CDR2 SVGEGT. In nucleotides, the CDR3 is TGTGCCAGCCAGCTTGGACCGACAGGGGCGGGCCAAGAGACCCAGTACTTC. Its translation is CASQLGPTGAGQETQYF.

The V call is TRBV12-3 or TRBV12-4, the J call TRBJ2-3, with D possibly TRBD1 on 5 matching bases. The CDR3 length is 14 residues. The V gene lost 2 bases and the J gene lost 6 bases, with 12 bases spanning the gap. The CDR3 spells CASSLPLNRDTQYF. DNA for the CDR3: TGTGCCAGCAGTTTACCGCTTAACAGGGATACGCAGTATTTT.

CDR3 loop: CASSPLHSYNEQFF. In DNA form, the CDR3 reads TGTGCCAGCAGCCCGCTACATTCCTACAATGAGCAGTTCTTC. The V and J genes are TRBV28 and TRBJ2-1; D is undetermined. Germline CDR1 reads MDHEN; CDR2 reads SYDVKM. The ends were cut back, 6 bases at V and 1 base at J, with 10 bases in the middle. The CDR3 has 14 amino acids.

A word on this clonotype: With a much larger clone just one base away, this may be a read error. The rearrangement joins TRBV27 to TRBJ2-3, with unresolved D. The CDR3 length is 13 residues. CDR1 and CDR2 (germline): MNHEY, SMNVEV (reference sequence). CDR3 region: CASSLSGVDAQYF. DNA of the CDR3: TGTGCCAGCAGTTTATCAGGCGTAGATGCGCAGTATTTT.

This clonotype has a single count. In this CDR3 the conserved last residue, phenylalanine or tryptophan, is missing, so a read error is likely. The chain carries TRBV9 and TRBJ2-7; the D is unclear. This CDR3 is 14 amino acids long. V was trimmed by 3 bases and J by 6 bases, leaving 16 bases between them. Germline CDR1 and CDR2: SGDLS and YYNGEE. CDR3 amino acids: CASSERASFIEQYY. In DNA, the CDR3 is TGTGCCAGCAGCGAAAGGGCCTCCTTCATCGAGCAGTACTAC.

This clonotype was picked up many times. The chain employs TRBV13 and TRBJ2-5; D may be TRBD2 (6 bases). In germline, CDR1 is PRHDT, CDR2 FYEKMQ (reference sequence). The CDR3 extends over 15 amino acids. Trimming removed 2 bases from V and 4 bases from J, with 14 bases in between. CDR3 region: CASSLRTGRPETQYF. The CDR3 DNA reads TGTGCCAGCAGCTTACGAACCGGGAGACCAGAGACCCAGTACTTC.

About this clonotype itself: Just one base apart from a much larger clone, this may be a read error. This rearrangement joins TRBV7-6 to TRBJ2-5; D unclear. Germline lookup yields CDR1 SGHVS and CDR2 FNYEAQ. The CDR3 sequence is 14 residues long. Here the CDR3 reads CACSLVLRAETQYF. The CDR3 DNA sequence: TGTGCCTGCAGCTTAGTCCTCCGGGCAGAGACCCAGTACTTC.

This clonotype has a count of ten or more. The chain employs TRBV7-9 and TRBJ1-1; no definite D call. The CDR3 length is 11 residues. V was trimmed by 1 base and J by 5 bases, leaving 2 bases between them. CDR1 is SEHNR and CDR2 is FQNEAQ in the germline V gene (reference sequence). Here the CDR3 DNA reads TGTGCCAGCAGCTTAGGGACTGAAGCTTTCTTT. This translates into CASSLGTEAFF. Filled out from reference TRBV7-9 and TRBJ1-1, the complete variable domain reads DTGVSQNPRHKITKRGQNVTFRCDPISEHNRLYWYRQTLGQGPEFLTYFQNEAQLEKSRLLSDRFSAERPKGSFSTLEIQRTEQGDSAMYLCASSLGTEAFFGQGTRLTVV.

As regards this clonotype: A much larger clonotype is one base distant, so this may be a read error. V and J are TRBV7-8 and TRBJ2-3; D is undetermined. Germline-derived CDR1 and CDR2 are SGHVS and FQNEAQ. CDR3 length: 12 amino acids. V gave up 8 bases and J gave up 7 bases, with 13 bases separating them. CDR3 bases: TGTGCCAGCGGCCCCGGGCCTTATACGCAGTATTTT. Protein product: CASGPGPYTQYF.

About this clonotype: A much larger clone lies a single base off, so this may be a read error. The CDR3 here is CASSTRQGPSQETQNF. CDR3 DNA sequence: TGTGCCAGCAGCACCCGACAGGGCCCTTCACAAGAGACCCAGAACTTC. The J gene is TRBJ2-5, the V gene TRBV7-9, with 7 bases that match TRBD1. The germline gives CDR1 SEHNR, CDR2 FQNEAQ (reference sequence). The CDR3 contains 16 residues.

On this clonotype: A read error is possible here, since a much larger clone lies one base away. This chain links TRBV7-9 with TRBJ2-4; tentatively, D is TRBD1 (5 bases). The CDR3 has 15 amino acids. Germline V gives CDR1 SEHNR, CDR2 FQNEAQ (reference sequence). The CDR3 bases are TGTGCCTGCAGCTTAGGGGATTTAGCCAAAAACATTCAGTACTTC. Translating it yields CACSLGDLAKNIQYF.

A remark on this clonotype: A read error may be the cause here, since a much bigger clone is one base away. This chain links TRBV5-6 with TRBJ2-3; TRBD1 is a possible D gene (6 bases). The V end lost 7 bases, the J end lost 4 bases, and 34 bases lay between the germline ends. CDR1 is SGHDT and CDR2 is YYEEEE in the germline V gene. CDR3 length: 20 amino acids. The CDR3 here is CASGTPHGRYGDEVADTQYF. Written as DNA, the CDR3 is TGTGCCAGCGGGACACCCCATGGACGGTACGGCGACGAGGTCGCAGATACGCAGTATTTT.